Listed below are T cell receptor beta chains from one sample, sequenced in a study of cytomegalovirus exposure and HLA in healthy donors. Sequenced by immunoSEQ multiplex PCR; TCRdb stores in-frame clones only, minus some. Here the sample spans about 64,000 clones, 78% being singletons. The material sequenced was PBMCs. The receptors come from a man younger than 30 in good health and CMV-seropositive. Both conserved end residues are part of each CDR3. D genes are given only for firm matches. Size is omitted from some rows. Given values are once, few, many or a class for expanded clones.

J gene | D gene | clone size | V gene | CDR3 DNA | CDR3 protein
TRBJ1-2 | . | . | TRBV30 | TGTGCCTGGAGAAGGGCTGGGGGCGAGGGTTCTTATGGCTACACCTTC | CAWRRAGGEGSYGYTF
TRBJ1-6 | . | . | TRBV15 | TGTGCCACCAGGGCAGGGCAGTTTGATTCACCCCTCCACTTT | CATRAGQFDSPLHF
TRBJ1-2 | . | . | TRBV19 | TGTGCCAGTAGTGTAGCTGGAGATGGCTACACCTTC | CASSVAGDGYTF
TRBJ2-7 | TRBD2 | . | TRBV7-9 | TGTGCCAGCAGCCCCAGCGGGAGTTCCTACGAGCAGTACTTC | CASSPSGSSYEQYF
TRBJ1-1 | . | few | TRBV30 | TGTGCCTGGAGCCCGTCCCTGAACACTGAAGCTTTCTTT | CAWSPSLNTEAFF
TRBJ2-1 | TRBD1 | few | TRBV19 | TGTGCCAGTAGTACCGGACAGGGCAATGAGCAGTTCTTC | CASSTGQGNEQFF
TRBJ1-2 | . | . | TRBV5-1 | TGCGCCAGCAGCGCTACGTCCTATGGCTACACCTTC | CASSATSYGYTF
TRBJ1-1 | . | . | TRBV30 | TGTGCCTCTGGACAAGGGCTTGAAGCTTTCTTT | CASGQGLEAFF
TRBJ1-3 | . | few | TRBV10-3 | TGTGCCATCAGGGACAGCTACTCTGGAAACACCATATATTTT | CAIRDSYSGNTIYF
TRBJ1-1 | . | . | TRBV21-1 | TGTGCCAGCAGCAAAGAATGGGGACAGGCCGTTTGGCGGGAAGCTTTCTTT | CASSKEWGQAVWREAFF
TRBJ1-5 | TRBD1 | . | TRBV14 | TGTGCCAGCAGCCCCCGGACAGGGGGAATCTCTGATCAGCCCCAGCATTTT | CASSPRTGGISDQPQHF
TRBJ1-5 | . | . | TRBV28 | TGTGCCAGCAGTTTATCAGGGAAGGAGCAGCCCCAGCATTTT | CASSLSGKEQPQHF
TRBJ1-1 | TRBD1 | . | TRBV2 | TGTGCCAGCAGGGGGGGTGGAGGGGGCTTAGGCACTGAAGCTTTCTTT | CASRGGGGGLGTEAFF
TRBJ1-2 | . | . | TRBV6-5 | TGTGCCAGCAGTTTGTCAGGGTACTCTGGTGGCTACACCTTC | CASSLSGYSGGYTF
TRBJ2-5 | TRBD1 | . | TRBV18 | TGTGCCAGCTCACCGGCAGGGGGAGACGAGACCCAGTACTTC | CASSPAGGDETQYF
TRBJ1-1 | . | . | TRBV29-1 | TGCAGCGTCGATCCAGCGGGCGAAGCTTTCTTT | CSVDPAGEAFF
TRBJ1-2 | . | once | TRBV6-1 | TGTGCCAGCAGACGCGCGGGGACCGGTAACTATGGCTACACCTTC | CASRRAGTGNYGYTF
TRBJ1-1 | . | few | TRBV6-5 | TGTGCCAGCAGCAAGGGAGACACTGAAGCTTTCTTT | CASSKGDTEAFF
TRBJ1-5 | . | few | TRBV7-8 | TGTGCCAGCAGCTTAGGGGGAGTCCAGCCCCAGCATTTT | CASSLGGVQPQHF
TRBJ2-5 | TRBD2 | few | TRBV27 | TGTGCCAGCAGTTTACCGCAGGGAAGGCAGCGGGGATACCAGGGACGTAACCAAGAGACCCAGTACTTC | CASSLPQGRQRGYQGRNQETQYF
TRBJ2-3 | TRBD1 | . | TRBV2 | TGTGCCAGCAGTCCCGACAGGGATCCCACAGATACGCAGTATTTT | CASSPDRDPTDTQYF
TRBJ1-1 | TRBD1 | . | TRBV29-1 | TGCAGCGTTACCCGGACAGGGAAGAGAGCTTTCTTT | CSVTRTGKRAFF
TRBJ1-6 | . | . | TRBV28 | TGTGCCAGTTCCCAGGGTTGGAATTCACCCCTCCACTTT | CASSQGWNSPLHF